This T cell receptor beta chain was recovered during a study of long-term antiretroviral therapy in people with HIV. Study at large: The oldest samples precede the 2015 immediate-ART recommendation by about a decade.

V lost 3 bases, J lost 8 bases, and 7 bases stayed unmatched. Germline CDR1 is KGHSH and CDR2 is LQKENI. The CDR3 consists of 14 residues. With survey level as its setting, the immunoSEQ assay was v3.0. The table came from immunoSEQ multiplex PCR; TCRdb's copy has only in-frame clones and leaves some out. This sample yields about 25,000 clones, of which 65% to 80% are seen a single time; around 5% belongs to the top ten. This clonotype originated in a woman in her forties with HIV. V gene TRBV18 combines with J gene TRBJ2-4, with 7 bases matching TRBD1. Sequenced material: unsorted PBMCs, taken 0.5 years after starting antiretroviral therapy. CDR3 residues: CASSPDRVAYIQYF. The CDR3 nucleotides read TGTGCCAGCTCACCCGACAGGGTCGCGTACATTCAGTACTTC.